This note documents a single TCR beta chain sequence. The data were obtained in a study of shared clonotypes between healthy human individuals. The protocol was immunoSEQ multiplex PCR, while the TCRdb copy is restricted to in-frame clones and leaves out a portion. The repertoire holds fewer than 850,000 clones, with 90% to 98% as singletons. Naive CD8 cells lacked CD45RO and underwent positive selection for CCR7, leaving out terminally differentiated effector memory CD45RA+ cells. The V gene lost 0 bases and the J gene lost 4 bases, with 25 bases spanning the gap. The CDR3 spans 20 residues. CDR1 is MGHRA, CDR2 YSYEKL, per germline.

The TCR sequence derives from a man between 25 and 39 years old in good health. The sequencing sample was made of naive CD8+ T cells sorted from blood. The chain employs TRBV4-1 and TRBJ1-5; weak D call: TRBD1 (5 bases). CDR3 region: CASSQDLHIVSGGWNQPQHF. In nucleotides, the CDR3 is TGCGCCAGCAGCCAAGATCTTCATATAGTTAGTGGGGGTTGGAATCAGCCCCAGCATTTT.